The rows below give T cell receptor beta chains drawn from one sample of a study of cytomegalovirus exposure and HLA in healthy donors. Assay used: immunoSEQ multiplex PCR; TCRdb lists only in-frame clones, some missing. In the table there are over 60,000 clones, roughly four fifths of which are singletons. The sequenced material came from PBMCs. The receptor set was obtained from a woman aged 25-40 years in good health and CMV-seropositive. Both conserved end residues are part of each CDR3. D genes are given only for firm matches. Only part of the rows carry a size: once, few, many, or a class if the clone is expanded.

>TRBV25-1|NA|NA|TRBJ2-7
CASSRGFQYEQYF
TGTGCCAGTTCCAGGGGTTTTCAGTACGAGCAGTACTTC
>TRBV27|NA|TRBD2|TRBJ2-2
CASSDNQRSGRNGELFF
TGTGCCAGCAGTGACAACCAGAGGAGCGGGAGGAATGGGGAGCTGTTTTTT
>TRBV7-6|few|TRBD2|TRBJ2-7
CASSPGLAGPAYEQYF
TGTGCCAGCAGCCCGGGACTAGCGGGACCCGCCTACGAGCAGTACTTC
>TRBV14|NA|TRBD2|TRBJ2-1
CASSRGGSYNEQFF
TGTGCCAGCAGCCGGGGGGGGTCTTACAATGAGCAGTTCTTC
>TRBV28|NA|NA|TRBJ2-7
CASSYAENEQYF
TGTGCCAGCAGTTATGCCGAGAACGAGCAGTACTTC
>TRBV9|NA|TRBD1|TRBJ1-1
CASSLAGQGNTEAFF
TGTGCCAGCAGCCTGGCCGGACAGGGTAACACTGAAGCTTTCTTT
>TRBV19|NA|NA|TRBJ2-1
CASRTRTGEQFF
TGTGCCAGTAGGACCCGGACTGGTGAGCAGTTCTTC
>TRBV27|NA|TRBD2|TRBJ2-1
CASSLASGSGYNEQFF
TGTGCCAGCAGTTTGGCAAGCGGGAGCGGGTACAATGAGCAGTTCTTC
>TRBV10-3|few|TRBD1|TRBJ1-2
CASTGGTGGYYGYTF
TGTGCCTCGACGGGGGGGACAGGGGGCTACTATGGCTACACCTTC
>TRBV5-1|NA|TRBD2|TRBJ2-5
CASSPRTSGTKHQETQYF
TGCGCCAGCAGCCCTAGGACTAGCGGGACGAAACATCAAGAGACCCAGTACTTC
>TRBV28|NA|NA|TRBJ2-7
CASSSHRPGAYEQYF
TGTGCCAGCAGTTCCCACCGACCCGGGGCCTACGAGCAGTACTTC
>TRBV5-4|NA|NA|TRBJ2-1
CASSRTVLSANQQFF
TGTGCCAGCAGCCGGACAGTTTTGTCGGCCAATCAGCAGTTCTTC
>TRBV5-5|NA|NA|TRBJ2-3
CASSQGLGTGVGTDTQYF
TGCGCCAGCAGCCAAGGTTTAGGAACGGGGGTAGGCACAGATACGCAGTATTTT
>TRBV27|few|TRBD2|TRBJ2-1
CASSRDSGRYNEQFF
TGTGCCAGCAGCCGCGATAGCGGGAGGTACAATGAGCAGTTCTTC
>TRBV28|NA|NA|TRBJ1-1
CASNAKMNTEAFF
TGTGCCAGCAATGCTAAAATGAACACTGAAGCTTTCTTT
>TRBV6-5|few|TRBD1|TRBJ1-1
CASSTGDRGGTEAFF
TGTGCCAGCAGTACTGGGGACAGGGGCGGCACTGAAGCTTTCTTT
>TRBV28|NA|TRBD2|TRBJ2-3
CASSLLAGTQYF
TGTGCCAGCAGTTTATTAGCGGGTACGCAGTATTTT
>TRBV7-9|NA|NA|TRBJ2-7
CASRQGGSYEQYF
TGTGCCAGCAGACAGGGCGGGTCCTACGAGCAGTACTTC
>TRBV4-2|few|TRBD1|TRBJ1-1
CASSLSATGGAVEAFF
TGTGCCAGCAGCCTGTCCGCGACAGGGGGCGCCGTTGAAGCTTTCTTT
>TRBV7-3|NA|NA|TRBJ2-1
CASSPGGSYNEQFF
TGTGCCAGCAGCCCCGGGGGCTCCTACAATGAGCAGTTCTTC
>TRBV30|NA|TRBD1|TRBJ1-2
CAYEGGGDGYTF
TGTGCCTACGAAGGGGGCGGGGATGGCTACACCTTC
>TRBV28|NA|NA|TRBJ2-4
CASRGWRDLAKNIQYF
TGTGCCAGCAGGGGATGGAGGGATCTAGCCAAAAACATTCAGTACTTC
>TRBV2|NA|TRBD1|TRBJ2-5
CASSGRGQGFGEQYF
TGTGCCAGCAGTGGGAGGGGACAGGGGTTTGGTGAGCAGTACTTC
>TRBV6-4|NA|NA|TRBJ2-2
CASSAGESTGELFF
TGTGCCAGCAGTGCAGGGGAGAGCACCGGGGAGCTGTTTTTT
>TRBV6-1|NA|NA|TRBJ2-3
CASSELVEGTDTQYF
TGTGCCAGCAGTGAACTCGTAGAAGGCACAGATACGCAGTATTTT
>TRBV29-1|NA|TRBD2|TRBJ2-3
CSVRTSGRADPSSTDTQYF
TGCAGCGTACGCACTAGCGGGAGGGCCGATCCCTCTAGCACAGATACGCAGTATTTT
>TRBV30|NA|TRBD2|TRBJ2-1
CAWTNHGLAKQFF
TGTGCCTGGACCAACCACGGACTAGCGAAGCAGTTCTTC
>TRBV11-3|NA|TRBD1|TRBJ2-2
CASSLGVTGGSGELFF
TGTGCCAGCAGCTTAGGCGTAACAGGGGGCTCCGGGGAGCTGTTTTTT
>TRBV20-1|NA|TRBD2|TRBJ2-7
CSAQSVSGADF
TGCAGTGCCCAATCGGTTAGCGGGGCAGACTTC
>TRBV19|NA|NA|TRBJ2-5
CASSGRTTPLGETQYF
TGTGCCAGTAGTGGGAGGACCACTCCCCTGGGGGAGACCCAGTACTTC
>TRBV4-2|NA|TRBD2|TRBJ2-3
CASSQAGGSGTDTQYF
TGTGCCAGCAGCCAAGCCGGCGGGAGTGGCACAGATACGCAGTATTTT